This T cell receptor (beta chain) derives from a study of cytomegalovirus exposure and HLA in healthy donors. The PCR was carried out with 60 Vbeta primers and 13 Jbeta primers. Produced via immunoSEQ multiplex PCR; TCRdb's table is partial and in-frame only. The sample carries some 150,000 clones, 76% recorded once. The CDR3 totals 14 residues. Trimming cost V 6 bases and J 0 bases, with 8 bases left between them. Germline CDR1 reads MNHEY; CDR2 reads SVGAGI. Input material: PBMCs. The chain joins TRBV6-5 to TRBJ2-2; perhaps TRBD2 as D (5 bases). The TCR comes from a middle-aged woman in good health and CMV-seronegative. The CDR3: CASRRGTNTGELFF. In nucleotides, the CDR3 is TGTGCCAGCAGGAGAGGGACGAACACCGGGGAGCTGTTTTTT.